This entry features one T cell receptor (beta chain) sequence. Its antigen is currently unknown. The CDR3 runs 17 residues. V trimming: 3 bases; J trimming: 1 base; junction bases outside the gene matches: 7. From germline, CDR1 is KGHSH and CDR2 LQKENI. This sample stems from a study of cytomegalovirus exposure and HLA in healthy donors. Study at large: A previous analysis identified approximately 110 million unique TCR beta sequences derived from around 200 million T cells. Points from the study as a whole: Links to common viral pathogens appeared, in a later analysis, for several of the most significant clusters.

Healthy bone marrow donors made up the donors. Both 60 Vbeta primers and 13 Jbeta primers went into the PCR. Profiled with immunoSEQ multiplex PCR; TCRdb holds only in-frame clones, not every one. The sample has 65,000 to 95,000 clones. The sequenced sample was PBMCs. This rearrangement joins TRBV18 to TRBJ2-2, with 8 bases aligning to TRBD1. The clonotype comes from an older woman in good health and CMV-seronegative. The CDR3 coding sequence is TGTGCCAGCTCACCGATAGAAGGGACAGGGAACACCGGGGAGCTGTTTTTT. It yields the protein CASSPIEGTGNTGELFF.